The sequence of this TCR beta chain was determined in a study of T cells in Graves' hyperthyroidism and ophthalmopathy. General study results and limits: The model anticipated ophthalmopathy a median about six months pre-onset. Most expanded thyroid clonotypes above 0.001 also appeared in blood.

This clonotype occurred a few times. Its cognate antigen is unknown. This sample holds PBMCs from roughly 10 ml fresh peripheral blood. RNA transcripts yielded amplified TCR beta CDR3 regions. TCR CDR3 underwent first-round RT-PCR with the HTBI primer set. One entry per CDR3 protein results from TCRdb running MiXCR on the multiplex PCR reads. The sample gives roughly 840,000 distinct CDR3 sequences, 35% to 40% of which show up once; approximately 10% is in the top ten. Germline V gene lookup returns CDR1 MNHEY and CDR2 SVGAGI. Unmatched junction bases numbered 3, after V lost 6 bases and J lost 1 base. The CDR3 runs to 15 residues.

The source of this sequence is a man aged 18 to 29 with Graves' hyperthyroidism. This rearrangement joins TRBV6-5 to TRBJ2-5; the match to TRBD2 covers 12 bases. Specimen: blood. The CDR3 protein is CASRATSGGQETQYF. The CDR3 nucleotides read TGTGCCAGCAGGGCGACTAGCGGGGGCCAAGAGACCCAGTACTTC.